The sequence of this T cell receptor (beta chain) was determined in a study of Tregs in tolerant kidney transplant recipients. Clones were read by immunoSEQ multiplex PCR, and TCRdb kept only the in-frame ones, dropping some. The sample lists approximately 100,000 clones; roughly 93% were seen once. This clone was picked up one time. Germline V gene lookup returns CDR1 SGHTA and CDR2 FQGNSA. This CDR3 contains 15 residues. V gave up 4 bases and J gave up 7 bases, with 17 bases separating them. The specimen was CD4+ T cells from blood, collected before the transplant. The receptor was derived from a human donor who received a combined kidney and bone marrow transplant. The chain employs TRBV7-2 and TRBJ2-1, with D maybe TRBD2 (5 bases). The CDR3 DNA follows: TGTGCCAGCAGCTCAGAATCCCAGCGGCTGAATGAGCAGTTCTTC. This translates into CASSSESQRLNEQFF.